The sequence of this TCR beta chain was determined in a study of cytomegalovirus exposure and HLA in healthy donors. This CDR3 spans 16 amino acids. From germline, CDR1 is SGHAT and CDR2 FQNNGV. Trimming cost V 4 bases and J 7 bases; bases outside gene matches: 9. Primers for the PCR totalled 60 Vbeta and 13 Jbeta. Clones were sequenced by immunoSEQ multiplex PCR, and TCRdb holds only the in-frame ones, with some missing. The sample contains 200,000 to 250,000 clones, around nine tenths of which appear only once. The origin of this receptor is a woman between 18 and 30 years old in good health and CMV-seronegative. J is TRBJ2-1 and V is TRBV11-2, with 11 bases aligning to TRBD2. The specimen was PBMCs. CDR3 DNA sequence: TGTGCCAGCAGCTCTACTTTAGGACTAGCGGGTAATGAGCAGTTCTTC. This encodes CASSSTLGLAGNEQFF.